The present entry profiles one T cell receptor (beta chain) with its context. Its antigen remains undetermined. The input lacks base qualities; no much larger clone sits a single base away. This sample was included in a study of OX40 agonist ivuxolimab in advanced cancers. Looking at the study overall: Ivuxolimab was an agonistic, fully human IgG2 monoclonal antibody directed against OX40 (CD134), a costimulatory receptor. Partial responses occurred in three dose-escalation patients, of whom one had hepatocellular carcinoma and two had cutaneous melanoma. The paper covers the monotherapy dose-escalation part of the phase I ivuxolimab trial, which included N = 52 patients. Of the approximately 50 dose-escalation patients, hepatocellular carcinoma was present in 19, melanoma in about 15, renal cell carcinoma in 9 and head and neck cancer in 9. The point of sequencing TCRbeta in the periphery was to test whether ivuxolimab changed TCR sequence diversity and drove clonal T-cell expansion. In the dose-escalation cohort, over 65% of patients were male, and the mean age was roughly 60 years, with a range of roughly 23 to 85. Patients were allowed to have had prior anti-PD-1, anti-PD-L1 or anti-CTLA-4 therapy, and around 37% of the dose-escalation patients had previously received checkpoint inhibitors. Intravenous ivuxolimab was administered to patients every 2 weeks at six dose levels: 0.01, 0.1, 0.3, 1.5, 3 and 10 mg/kg.

Patients with autoimmune disease history or receiving systemic immunosuppression were excluded from the trial. Peripheral blood for TCR sequencing was collected from all dose cohorts at baseline, on cycle 4 day 1, and on cycle 7 day 1. The samples were taken from a phase I, first-in-human, multicenter, open-label dose-escalation trial of ivuxolimab. Adults with locally advanced or metastatic melanoma, renal cell, hepatocellular, or head and neck squamous cell carcinoma were enrolled in the trial. Before TCR sequencing, CD4+ T cells and CD8+ T cells from peripheral blood were sorted into separate populations. Genomic DNA was extracted from sorted cells for sequencing of the TCRbeta CDR3 region. The immunoSEQ Assay was used to sequence the TCRbeta CDR3 regions. TCRdb stores this immuneACCESS table with in-frame sequences only. Part of the clones is absent; in the studies checked, under half of the shortfall reflects unresolved V genes, and no reason is known for the rest. The table for this sample lists fewer than 50,000 clones; approximately 90% of them were counted only once. The top ten hold approximately 14% of the sample.

Study-level results and caveats: After ivuxolimab, more expanded clones were found on average in CD8+ T cells than in CD4+ T cells. Clonal expansion of both CD4+ and CD8+ blood T cells was observed from baseline to week 6 at doses 0.1 to 3.0 mg/kg. The antigen specificity of the peripheral T cells that underwent clonal expansion was not determined. Low levels of normalized T-cell clonal expansion were also shown by some nonresponding patients. In the 0.1-3.0 mg/kg groups, partial responders were among the patients with the lowest normalized peripheral clonal expansion, particularly in CD8+ T cells.

The CDR3 has 16 amino acids, counting the end cysteine and phenylalanine. Only the CDR3 DNA is retained, 48 bases long and in frame from the first base. Ends trimmed: V by 6 bases, J by 4 bases; bases unmatched to a gene: 7. CDR1 and CDR2 were assigned from the germline V gene (reference sequence) as MNHNY and SVGAGI. This receptor was taken from an adult with an advanced solid tumor such as melanoma, head and neck, liver or kidney cancer. The chain is made from TRBV6-6 and TRBJ2-3; 13 central bases correspond to TRBD2. The sequenced sample was CD4+ or CD8+ T cells sorted from blood, obtained in a trial of the OX40 agonist ivuxolimab. The CDR3 protein: CASRPLGLAGPDTQYF. The DNA sequence is TGTGCCAGCAGGCCCCTGGGACTAGCGGGACCAGATACGCAGTATTTT.